These 19 T cell receptor beta chains originate from one sample sequenced in a study of response to subunit inactivated influenza vaccine. Each CDR3 protein is one row after TCRdb ran MiXCR on the RT-PCR reads. The top ten clones hold 10% of a sample with roughly 760,000 distinct CDR3 sequences, 21% of them seen once. Here the sequenced sample was PBMCs from blood, taken around 5 days after vaccination. The source of these receptors is a man aged 50 or older who received an inactivated influenza vaccine.

This clonotype was recorded a few times. CDR3 coding DNA: TGCGCCAGCAGCCGGACAGTGTTCTCCTACGAGCAGTACTTC. Its protein product is CASSRTVFSYEQYF. The rearrangement links TRBV4-3 to TRBJ2-7; possibly TRBD1 for D (6 bases). This CDR3 has 14 amino acids. Trimming pared 4 bases from V and 0 bases from J, leaving 10 bases between. Germline CDR1 is LGHNA and CDR2 is YSLEER.

The chain has TRBV24-1 and TRBJ1-2, with a possible D match to TRBD1 (6 bases). The V and J ends lost 4 bases and 6 bases respectively, with 14 bases between them. The CDR3 has 14 amino acids. Germline-derived CDR1 and CDR2 are KGHDR and SFDVKD. CDR3 sequence (DNA): TGTGCCACCAGTGACCTCAATAAGGGGGATGGCTACACCTTC. This translates into CATSDLNKGDGYTF.

The CDR3 DNA sequence: TGCAGTGCTAGAGACCCGACTAGCGGGAGGTACAATGAGCAGTTCTTC. Translating gives CSARDPTSGRYNEQFF. This chain connects TRBV20-1 to TRBJ2-1; TRBD2 matches 13 bases. The germline CDR1 and CDR2 sequences are DFQATT and SNEGSKA (reference sequence). Trimming removed 0 bases from V and 4 bases from J; junction bases left unmatched: 3. There are 16 residues in the CDR3.

The gene calls are TRBV10-3 and TRBJ2-5; weak D call: TRBD1 (6 bases). The CDR3 extends over 14 amino acids. V gave up 3 bases and J gave up 1 base, with 9 bases separating them. Germline V gene sequence: CDR1 ENHRY, CDR2 SYGVKD. The CDR3 DNA reads TGTGCCATCAGTGACCAGACAGGCCAAGAGACCCAGTACTTC. Translating it yields CAISDQTGQETQYF.

The V call is TRBV20-1, the J call TRBJ1-5, with D possibly TRBD1 on 6 matching bases. Trimming removed 5 bases from V and 5 bases from J, with 10 bases in between. CDR3 length: 12 amino acids. Germline V gene sequence: CDR1 DFQATT, CDR2 SNEGSKA (reference sequence). The CDR3 spells CSALTGYQPQHF. CDR3 sequence (DNA): TGCAGTGCTCTTACAGGGTATCAGCCCCAGCATTTT.

This clonotype showed up just a few times. The V call is TRBV11-3, the J call TRBJ2-7, with D uncertain. Looked up from germline, CDR1 is SGHNT and CDR2 is YENEEA. The V and J ends lost 1 base and 5 bases respectively, with 15 bases between them. This CDR3 is built from 15 residues. The CDR3 spells CASSLAGRTDDEQYF. The CDR3, as DNA: TGTGCCAGCAGCTTAGCCGGACGGACGGATGACGAGCAGTACTTC.

In regard to this clonotype: This clone may be a read error of a much larger clone one base away. The V and J genes are TRBV9 and TRBJ2-5; D unresolved. The CDR3 sequence is 13 residues long. CDR1 and CDR2 (germline): SGDLS, YYNGEE. The V end lost 0 bases, the J end lost 1 base, and 4 bases lay between the germline ends. As DNA, the CDR3 is TGTGCCAGCAGCGTAGCACTCCAAGAGACCCAGTACTTC. Protein product: CASSVALQETQYF.

This clonotype was seen at least ten times. The genes are TRBV4-2 and TRBJ2-1, with 8 bases aligning to TRBD2. This CDR3 has 15 amino acids. Germline V lookup: CDR1 LGHNA, CDR2 YNFKEQ. The junction had 6 bases not matched to a gene; V was cut back by 1 base and J by 7 bases. The DNA for the CDR3 is TGTGCCAGCAGCCAAGGTGCGGGAGGTCGAAATGAGCAGTTCTTC. This codes for CASSQGAGGRNEQFF.

This clonotype has only a few counts. The chain employs TRBV29-1 and TRBJ2-1; a weak D match, TRBD1 (6 bases). Germline V lookup: CDR1 SQVTM, CDR2 ANQGSEA. This CDR3 comprises 12 residues. Trimming shortened V by 8 bases and J by 3 bases, and 11 bases separated the two germline ends. The chain's CDR3 is CSLQQGYNEQFF. Written as DNA, the CDR3 is TGCAGCCTCCAACAGGGCTACAATGAGCAGTTCTTC.

The CDR3: CASTRDRGGASSYNEQFF. The CDR3, as DNA: TGTGCCAGCACCCGGGACAGGGGTGGGGCTAGCTCCTACAATGAGCAGTTCTTC. The rearrangement links TRBV27 to TRBJ2-1, with TRBD1 identical over 10 bases. Per germline, CDR1 MNHEY and CDR2 SMNVEV (reference sequence). J gave up 0 bases and V 7 bases, and 12 bases lay outside the gene matches. The CDR3 loop spans 18 amino acids.

In this sample, this clonotype turned up a few times. This chain joins TRBV18 and TRBJ1-1; 8 positions match TRBD1. The CDR3 has 15 amino acids. After removal of 4 bases from V and 4 bases from J, the junction contained 8 bases not matched to a gene. From germline, CDR1 is KGHSH and CDR2 LQKENI. The CDR3 here is CASSRETGVATEAFF. Written as DNA, the CDR3 is TGTGCCAGCTCACGAGAGACAGGGGTGGCCACTGAAGCTTTCTTT.

This chain connects TRBV14 to TRBJ2-1; maybe TRBD2 (6 bases). CDR1 and CDR2 from the germline V gene are SGHDN and FVKESK. This CDR3 comprises 13 residues. Trimming took off 7 bases at V and 4 bases at J, with 11 bases between the two ends. CDR3 sequence reads: CASTGGKYNEQFF. The CDR3 bases are TGTGCCAGCACTGGAGGGAAGTACAATGAGCAGTTCTTC.

With regard to this clonotype: A read error may produce the germline difference seen at one junction end. The chain couples TRBV6-5 to TRBJ2-2; perhaps TRBD2 as D (5 bases). CDR3 size: 14 residues. Germline V gene data show CDR1 as MNHEY and CDR2 as SVGAGI. CDR3 nucleotides: TGTGCCAGCAGTTACTCGACGTTCACCGGGGTGCTGTTTTTT. Translation: CASSYSTFTGVLFF.

J is TRBJ2-3 and V is TRBV7-6; no firm D call. The CDR3 consists of 15 residues. CDR1 is SGHVS, CDR2 FNYEAQ, per germline. V dropped 5 bases and J dropped 2 bases, with 14 bases sitting between them. This chain's CDR3 is CASSATPANTDTQYF. DNA for the CDR3: TGTGCCAGCAGCGCGACACCGGCCAACACAGATACGCAGTATTTT.

This clonotype has just a few counts. V usage is TRBV20-1 and J usage is TRBJ2-7; TRBD2 agrees at 8 bases. The CDR3 has 14 amino acids. The germline gives CDR1 DFQATT, CDR2 SNEGSKA (reference sequence). V dropped 0 bases and J dropped 4; count of bases not matched to a gene: 5. CDR3 DNA sequence: TGCAGTGCTAGAGACGGGAGGGGTCTTTACGAGCAGTACTTC. Its translation is CSARDGRGLYEQYF.

V gene TRBV5-1 combines with J gene TRBJ2-1, with no clear D. In germline, CDR1 is SGHRS, CDR2 YFSETQ. The CDR3 is made up of 12 amino acids. Trimming shortened V by 2 bases and J by 7 bases, and 7 bases separated the two germline ends. CDR3 sequence: CASSFSKNEQFF. The DNA for the CDR3 is TGCGCCAGCAGCTTTTCGAAAAATGAGCAGTTCTTC.

The chain has TRBV28 and TRBJ2-3; no clear D gene. Trimming cost V 2 bases and J 2 bases, with 11 bases left between them. This CDR3 comprises 15 residues. Germline CDR1 reads MDHEN; CDR2 reads SYDVKM. CDR3 sequence (DNA): TGTGCCAGCAGTTTACTGACAAGACCCACAGATACGCAGTATTTT. Its translation: CASSLLTRPTDTQYF.

The gene calls are TRBV7-9 and TRBJ1-1; a weak D match, TRBD1 (6 bases). The V end lost 5 bases, the J end lost 3 bases, and 19 bases lay between the germline ends. CDR3 size: 16 residues. Germline-derived CDR1 and CDR2 are SEHNR and FQNEAQ (reference sequence). Here the CDR3 reads CASSPSTGSWDTEAFF. Written as DNA, the CDR3 is TGTGCCAGCAGCCCGAGTACAGGGTCATGGGACACTGAAGCTTTCTTT. Together with reference TRBV7-9 and TRBJ1-1, the CDR3 gives the full variable domain: DTGVSQNPRHKITKRGQNVTFRCDPISEHNRLYWYRQTLGQGPEFLTYFQNEAQLEKSRLLSDRFSAERPKGSFSTLEIQRTEQGDSAMYLCASSPSTGSWDTEAFFGQGTRLTVV.

The chain has TRBV7-9 and TRBJ2-7; D gene unclear. V gave up 2 bases and J gave up 3 bases, with 11 bases separating them. CDR3 length: 14 amino acids. The germline gives CDR1 SEHNR, CDR2 FQNEAQ (reference sequence). CDR3 in DNA: TGTGCCAGCAGCTTATGGCCAGATCGCTACGAGCAGTACTTC. This codes for CASSLWPDRYEQYF.